This T cell receptor (beta chain) was profiled in a study of beta chain features in type 1 diabetes. Study-wide points: VDJ junctions in type 1 diabetes patients carried more deletions and fewer insertions. Shorter TCRB CDR3s, moderately but significantly so, were found in Type 1 diabetes patients in all four CD4+ subsets.

Per the germline V gene, CDR1 is SGDLS and CDR2 is YYNGEE. CDR3 length: 15 amino acids. Trimming cost V 6 bases and J 5 bases; bases outside gene matches: 11. Comments on this clone: Its specificity is unknown.

Sampling consisted of one heparinised blood draw per donor, averaging about 116 mL. TCRB transcripts that were expressed got sequenced, as all of the isolated RNA had been reverse transcribed. Clones were read by immunoSEQ multiplex PCR, and TCRdb kept only the in-frame ones, dropping some. This sample has around 240,000 clones; approximately 70% occur once, and the top ten carry 0.053%. The specimen was naive CD4+ T cells from blood. The rearrangement joins TRBV9 to TRBJ2-3; 8 bases are shared with TRBD2. This receptor was identified in a man in his thirties or forties in good health. The CDR3, as DNA: TGTGCCAGCACCTCAGCGGGGGAGGGGCTAGATACGCAGTATTTT. Translation: CASTSAGEGLDTQYF.